A selection of T cell receptor beta chains follows, all from one sample in a study of identifying expanded T cells in peripheral blood. The protocol was immunoSEQ multiplex PCR, while the TCRdb copy is restricted to in-frame clones and leaves out a portion. This table holds roughly 90,000 clones, around 83% found once. Sequenced input: blood. The receptor source for this set is a person aged 18 to 70 in good health. The CDR3 runs from the conserved cysteine through the conserved F or W. A D gene is named only where the DNA matches it firmly. Part of the rows lack a size; the others show once, few, many or a class for expanded clones.

TRBV27	TRBJ1-4	NA	NA	TGTGCCAGCAGTACGGACTTGGAGCCGTCCTATGAAAAACTGTTTTTT	CASSTDLEPSYEKLFF
TRBV5-6	TRBJ2-3	NA	NA	TGTGCCAGCAGCTTGGCCTTCGTGGACGGAATTACAGATACGCAGTATTTT	CASSLAFVDGITDTQYF
TRBV5-4	TRBJ2-3	TRBD1	once	TGTGCCAGCAGCTTAAGAACAGGGGGCTCAGATACGCAGTATTTT	CASSLRTGGSDTQYF
TRBV9	TRBJ2-3	NA	NA	TGTGCCAGCAGCGCTTCAACAGGCGCCTTCACAGATACGCAGTATTTT	CASSASTGAFTDTQYF
TRBV13	TRBJ1-1	NA	NA	TGTGCCAGCAGCTTAGCCCCGGACACTGAAGCTTTCTTT	CASSLAPDTEAFF
TRBV6-5	TRBJ2-5	NA	NA	TGTGCCGTGCGAGGGACTGCCTACCAAGAGACCCAGTACTTC	CAVRGTAYQETQYF
TRBV7-6	TRBJ2-5	NA	NA	TGTGCCAGCAGTAGATACAGGAAAGAGACCCAGTACTTC	CASSRYRKETQYF
TRBV28	TRBJ2-7	TRBD1	NA	TGTGCCAACAGTTCCGGGACAGCAAACTACGAGCAGTACTTC	CANSSGTANYEQYF
TRBV6-1	TRBJ2-7	NA	NA	TGTGCCAGCAGTGAATCCCTCAATGAGGGTGGCGAGCAGTACTTC	CASSESLNEGGEQYF
TRBV25-1	TRBJ1-1	NA	few	TGTGCCAGCCACAGGAACACTGAAGCTTTCTTT	CASHRNTEAFF
TRBV5-6	TRBJ2-6	NA	NA	TGTGCCAGCAGCTTGTTGAGGCAGGCTCTACTCTCTGGGGCCAACGTCCTGACTTTC	CASSLLRQALLSGANVLTF
TRBV7-2	TRBJ2-7	NA	NA	TGTGCCAGCAGCTTTTTTCAGGCTTACGAGCAGTACTTC	CASSFFQAYEQYF
TRBV7-9	TRBJ2-1	TRBD2	NA	TGTGCCAGCAGCTTTTGGCGGGGGAACCCTCAGGAGCAGTTCTTC	CASSFWRGNPQEQFF
TRBV5-1	TRBJ2-5	NA	once	TGCGCCAGCAGCTTTCAGGGAGCGGAGGAGACCCAGTACTTC	CASSFQGAEETQYF
TRBV9	TRBJ2-7	TRBD1	NA	TGTGCCAGCAGCCCAGGGGACAGACACTACGAGCAGTACTTC	CASSPGDRHYEQYF
TRBV19	TRBJ1-3	NA	NA	TGTGCCAGTAGTAGATTACGTGGGGGGGACATCGGGATTAAGAACACCATATATTTT	CASSRLRGGDIGIKNTIYF
TRBV5-6	TRBJ1-6	NA	few	TGTGCCAGCAGCTCCTTGTTTTCACCCCTCCACTTT	CASSSLFSPLHF
TRBV2	TRBJ1-4	NA	once	TGTGCCAGCAGTCTACAGGGCCGTAATGAAAAACTGTTTTTT	CASSLQGRNEKLFF
TRBV7-6	TRBJ1-4	NA	NA	TGTGCCAGCAGCTTATTGGGGGGCCTTAATGAAAAACTGTTTTTT	CASSLLGGLNEKLFF
TRBV4-1	TRBJ1-2	TRBD1	NA	TGCGCCAGCAGCCGGACTTTCATTGGGACAGGGACAAAGGATGGCTACACCTTC	CASSRTFIGTGTKDGYTF
TRBV4-3	TRBJ1-2	NA	NA	TGCGCCAGCAGCCAAGATGTCCCCCCGACTCACGGCTACACCTTC	CASSQDVPPTHGYTF
TRBV5-6	TRBJ2-3	TRBD1	NA	TGTGCCAGCACCCAAAGACAGGGGGATACGCAGTATTTT	CASTQRQGDTQYF
TRBV7-9	TRBJ1-1	NA	NA	TGTGCCAGCAGCTTAGCGGCCGGGTTACGTGAAGCTTTCTTT	CASSLAAGLREAFF
TRBV6-5	TRBJ1-2	NA	NA	TGTGCCAGCAGTGAAAGCAGGGAATATGGCTACACCTTC	CASSESREYGYTF
TRBV5-5	TRBJ1-6	NA	NA	TGTGCCAGCAGCTTGGGCGGGTCATTTAATTCACCCCTCCACTTT	CASSLGGSFNSPLHF
TRBV5-1	TRBJ2-5	TRBD2	NA	TGCGCCAGCAGCTTATCTCTAGCGGGGGATCAGTACTTC	CASSLSLAGDQYF
TRBV7-9	TRBJ2-7	NA	NA	TGTGCCAGCAGCTTCCCGGGAGCCTACGAGCAGTACTTC	CASSFPGAYEQYF
TRBV5-6	TRBJ1-2	TRBD1	NA	TGTGCCAGCAGCCTGGGACAGCATAACTATGGCTACACCTTC	CASSLGQHNYGYTF
TRBV11-2	TRBJ2-7	TRBD1	NA	TGTGCCAGCAGCTTAGCTTGGACAGGCGGCAATTACGAGCAGTACTTC	CASSLAWTGGNYEQYF